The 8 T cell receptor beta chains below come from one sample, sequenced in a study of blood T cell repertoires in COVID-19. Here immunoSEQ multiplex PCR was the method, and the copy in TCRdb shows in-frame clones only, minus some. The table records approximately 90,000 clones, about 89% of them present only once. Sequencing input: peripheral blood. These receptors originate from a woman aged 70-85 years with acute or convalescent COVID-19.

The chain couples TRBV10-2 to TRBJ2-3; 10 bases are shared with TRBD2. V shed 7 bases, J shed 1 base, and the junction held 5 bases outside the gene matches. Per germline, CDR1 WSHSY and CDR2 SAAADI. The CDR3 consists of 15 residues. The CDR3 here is CASNPSGGRTDTQYF. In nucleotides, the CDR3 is TGCGCCAGCAACCCTAGCGGGGGCCGCACAGATACGCAGTATTTT.

CDR3 nucleotide sequence: TGCAGTGCTAGTCCTACGACAGGGAAGATCGGATATTTT. It specifies CSASPTTGKIGYF. The chain couples TRBV20-1 to TRBJ1-3; 7 nucleotides match TRBD1. The V gene's germline CDR1 is DFQATT and CDR2 SNEGSKA (reference sequence). J lost 15 bases, V lost 3 bases, and 14 bases had no gene match. The CDR3 spans 13 residues.

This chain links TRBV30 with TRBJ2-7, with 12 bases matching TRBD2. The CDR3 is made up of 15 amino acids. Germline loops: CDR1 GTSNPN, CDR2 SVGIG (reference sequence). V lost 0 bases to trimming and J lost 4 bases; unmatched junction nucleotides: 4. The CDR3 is CAWSVGTSGRYEQYF. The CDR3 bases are TGTGCCTGGAGTGTGGGTACTAGCGGGAGGTACGAGCAGTACTTC. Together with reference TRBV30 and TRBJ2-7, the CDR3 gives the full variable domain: SQTIHQWPATLVQPVGSPLSLECTVEGTSNPNLYWYRQAAGRGLQLLFYSVGIGQISSEVPQNLSASRPQDRQFILSSKKLLLSDSGFYLCAWSVGTSGRYEQYFGPGTRLTVT.

CDR3 residues: CASGHRVSGNTIYF. The CDR3 nucleotides read TGTGCCAGCGGACACAGGGTTTCTGGAAACACCATATATTTT. The J gene is TRBJ1-3, the V gene TRBV5-5; weak D call: TRBD1 (6 bases). Trimming removed 7 bases at V and 1 base at J, with 12 bases between. This CDR3 spans 14 amino acids. CDR1 is SGHKS, CDR2 YYEKEE, per germline (reference sequence).

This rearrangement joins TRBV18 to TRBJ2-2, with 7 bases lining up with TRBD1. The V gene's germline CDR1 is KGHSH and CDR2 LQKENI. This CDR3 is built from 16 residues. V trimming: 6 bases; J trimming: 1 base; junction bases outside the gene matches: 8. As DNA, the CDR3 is TGTGCCAGCTCGCCAAGACAGGGTGGGAACACCGGGGAGCTGTTTTTT. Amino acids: CASSPRQGGNTGELFF.

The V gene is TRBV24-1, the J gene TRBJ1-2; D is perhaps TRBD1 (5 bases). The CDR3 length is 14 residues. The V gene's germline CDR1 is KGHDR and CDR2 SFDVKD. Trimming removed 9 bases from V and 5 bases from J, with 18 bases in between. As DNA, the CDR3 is TGTGCCACCTTTTCCCAGGGTGAAGATTATGGCTACACCTTC. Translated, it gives CATFSQGEDYGYTF.

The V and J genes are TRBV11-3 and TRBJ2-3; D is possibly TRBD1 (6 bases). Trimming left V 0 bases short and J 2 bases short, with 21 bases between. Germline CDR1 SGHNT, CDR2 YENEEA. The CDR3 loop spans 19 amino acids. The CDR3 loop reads CASSLDWSQGQGATDTQYF. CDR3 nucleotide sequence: TGTGCCAGCAGCTTAGATTGGTCCCAGGGGCAAGGGGCCACAGATACGCAGTATTTT.

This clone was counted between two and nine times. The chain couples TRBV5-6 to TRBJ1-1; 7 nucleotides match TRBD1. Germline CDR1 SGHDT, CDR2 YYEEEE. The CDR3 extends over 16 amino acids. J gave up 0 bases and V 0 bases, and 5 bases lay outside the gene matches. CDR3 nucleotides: TGTGCCAGCAGCTTGGGACAGGGACTTTTGAACACTGAAGCTTTCTTT. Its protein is CASSLGQGLLNTEAFF.